What follows are 19 T cell receptor beta chains derived from one specimen sequenced in a study. Via MiXCR, TCRdb re-called the RT-PCR reads, giving one row per CDR3 protein. Here the sample spans 650,000 to 800,000 distinct CDR3 sequences, over 12% being singletons. Sequenced material: memory CD4+ T cells from blood. The receptors come from a female donor in good health, serving as a healthy control.

This clonotype appeared a few times. This chain joins TRBV7-8 and TRBJ2-7, with 9 nucleotides matching TRBD1. Trimming removed 1 base from V and 1 base from J; junction bases left unmatched: 5. This CDR3 spans 16 amino acids. Germline CDR1 reads SGHVS; CDR2 reads FQNEAQ. The CDR3 DNA reads TGTGCCAGCAGCTTAGGTTTCGGGACAGGGTCCTACGAGCAGTACTTC. It specifies CASSLGFGTGSYEQYF.

This clonotype was counted a few times. This may be a read error, as it is one base from a much larger clone. The conserved final phenylalanine or tryptophan is absent from the CDR3, which likely points to a read error. The chain couples TRBV20-1 to TRBJ1-1, with 11 nucleotides matching TRBD1. This CDR3 spans 15 amino acids. Germline assignment: CDR1 DFQATT and CDR2 SNEGSKA (reference sequence). Trimming at V came to 8 bases and at J to 1 base, leaving 9 bases not matched to a gene. The CDR3 sequence is CSFDRTGGKNTEAFS. DNA for the CDR3: TGCAGTTTTGACCGGACAGGGGGCAAGAACACTGAAGCTTTCTCT.

The sample holds one count of this clonotype. The J gene is TRBJ2-3, the V gene TRBV12-3 or TRBV12-4, with TRBD1 matching over 8 bases. The junction had 9 bases not matched to a gene; V was cut back by 5 bases and J by 8 bases. This CDR3 contains 14 residues. This chain's CDR3 is CASSLDRGEGTQYF. CDR3 DNA: TGTGCCAGCAGTCTTGACAGGGGCGAGGGTACGCAGTATTTT.

In its sample, this clonotype was seen many times. This chain uses TRBV12-3 or TRBV12-4 with TRBJ2-7; D may be TRBD2 (5 bases). This CDR3 has 14 amino acids. The V end lost 5 bases, the J end lost 2 bases, and 13 bases lay between the germline ends. The DNA for the CDR3 is TGTGCCAGCAGTGAGACCGGACTCGCCTACGAGCAGTACTTC. It encodes CASSETGLAYEQYF.

V usage is TRBV12-3 or TRBV12-4 and J usage is TRBJ2-4, with 11 bases that match TRBD1. Losses at the gene ends were 5 bases for V and 9 bases for J; bases not matched to a gene: 6. This CDR3 has 14 residues. The CDR3 DNA follows: TGTGCCAGCAGTCCCGCCGGGACAGGGGGCATTCAGTACTTC. Protein sequence: CASSPAGTGGIQYF.

Comment on this clonotype: A clone one base away is much larger, so this may be a read error. The chain couples TRBV24-1 to TRBJ2-1, with D possibly TRBD1 on 5 matching bases. The length of the CDR3 is 12 residues. Germline CDR1 reads KGHDR; CDR2 reads SFDVKD. V was shortened by 4 bases and J by 10 bases, with 10 bases between the two germline ends. CDR3 region: CATSDLTDEQFF. The CDR3 coding sequence is TGTGCCACCAGTGACCTGACAGACGAGCAGTTCTTC.

This clonotype was observed a few times. The V call is TRBV20-1, the J call TRBJ2-7, with 7 bases lining up with TRBD1. The CDR3 spans 13 residues. Germline CDR1 is DFQATT and CDR2 is SNEGSKA (reference sequence). The trim removed 2 bases at V and 7 bases at J, leaving 8 bases unmatched. For the CDR3, the DNA is TGCAGTGCTAGACACTTCCAGGGGGTGGAGCAGTACTTC. Its protein is CSARHFQGVEQYF.

This clonotype appeared a few times. This sequence joins TRBV12-3 or TRBV12-4 and TRBJ2-7, with D perhaps being TRBD1 or TRBD2 (5 bases each). The CDR3 loop spans 15 amino acids. Deletions cut 5 bases from V and 7 bases from J, with 21 bases between. In nucleotides, the CDR3 is TGTGCCAGCAGTCTTCCGGGACGGACCCGTGTGGAGCAGTACTTC. As protein: CASSLPGRTRVEQYF.

This clonotype was recorded many times. The J gene is TRBJ2-3, the V gene TRBV12-3 or TRBV12-4, with 8 bases fitting TRBD1. CDR3 length equals 14 residues. The V segment lost 6 bases and the J segment 2 bases; nucleotides outside the gene matches: 4. The CDR3 reads CASRPQGATDTQYF. The CDR3 DNA follows: TGTGCCAGCAGACCCCAGGGGGCCACAGATACGCAGTATTTT.

Points on this clonotype: A much larger clonotype is one base distant, so this may be a read error. This chain joins TRBV2 and TRBJ2-2; D gene unclear. The V gene lost 6 bases and the J gene lost 5 bases, with 10 bases spanning the gap. The CDR3 runs to 13 residues. From germline, CDR1 is SNHLY and CDR2 FYNNEI. The CDR3 is CASRDDLTGELFF. The CDR3, as DNA: TGTGCCAGCAGGGATGATCTGACCGGGGAGCTGTTTTTT.

This clonotype was recorded a few times. The rearrangement links TRBV28 to TRBJ1-2, with 7 positions matching TRBD1. Trimming removed 5 bases from V and 13 bases from J; junction bases left unmatched: 7. The germline CDR1 and CDR2 sequences are MDHEN and SYDVKM. The CDR3 sequence is 11 residues long. The CDR3 DNA follows: TGTGCCAGCAGTAAACGGACAGGAGTCACCTTC. Amino acids: CASSKRTGVTF.

CDR3: CSATQGLGESPLHF. In DNA, the CDR3 is TGCAGTGCAACACAGGGATTGGGAGAGTCACCCCTCCACTTT. The chain links TRBV20-1 to TRBJ1-6; D is perhaps TRBD1 (6 bases). The length of the CDR3 is 14 residues. V was pared by 6 bases and J by 10 bases, with 19 bases between. In germline, CDR1 is DFQATT, CDR2 SNEGSKA (reference sequence).

This clonotype was counted only a few times. The chain has TRBV20-1 and TRBJ1-5; D ambiguous. The CDR3 runs to 12 residues. From germline, CDR1 is DFQATT and CDR2 SNEGSKA (reference sequence). With 0 bases removed from V and 6 bases from J, the gap between germline ends came to 6 bases. Written as DNA, the CDR3 is TGCAGTGCTAGAGATGGAAGTCAGCCCCAGCATTTT. As protein: CSARDGSQPQHF.

The chain recombines TRBV7-8 with TRBJ2-7; TRBD1 matches at 9 bases. V lost 5 bases and J lost 1; bases outside the gene matches: 9. Germline values: CDR1 SGHVS, CDR2 FQNEAQ. This CDR3 region has 16 residues. Written as DNA, the CDR3 is TGTGCCAGCAGCCCCTTTCGGGACAGGGATTCCTACGAGCAGTACTTC. Translation: CASSPFRDRDSYEQYF.

In its sample, this clonotype was seen once. The V and J genes are TRBV19 and TRBJ2-5, with D unresolved. This CDR3 comprises 13 residues. The ends were cut back, 2 bases at V and 4 bases at J, with 8 bases in the middle. Germline V lookup: CDR1 LNHDA, CDR2 SQIVND (reference sequence). The CDR3, as DNA: TGTGCCAGTAGTATACGTCTCGGAGAGACCCAGTACTTC. This codes for CASSIRLGETQYF. The variable domain in full, with the rest retrieved from reference TRBV19 and TRBJ2-5, is DGGITQSPKYLFRKEGQNVTLSCEQNLNHDAMYWYRQDPGQGLRLIYYSQIVNDFQKGDIAEGYSVSREKKESFPLTVTSAQKNPTAFYLCASSIRLGETQYFGPGTRLLVL.

The V and J genes are TRBV4-2 and TRBJ2-4; D is possibly TRBD1 (5 bases). Between the trimmed V and J ends, which lost 1 base and 7 bases, there was a span of 11 bases. Germline values: CDR1 LGHNA, CDR2 YNFKEQ. The length of the CDR3 is 14 residues. The CDR3: CASSQGQGINIQYF. In DNA form, the CDR3 reads TGTGCCAGCAGCCAAGGCCAGGGAATTAACATTCAGTACTTC.

This clonotype was found a few times. This sequence joins TRBV5-1 and TRBJ2-5; D is unresolved. V was pared by 0 bases and J by 2 bases, with 11 bases between. Germline values: CDR1 SGHRS, CDR2 YFSETQ. This CDR3 has 15 residues. The CDR3 nucleotides are TGCGCCAGCAGCTTGGCGGTACCTGGGCAAGAGACCCAGTACTTC. This encodes CASSLAVPGQETQYF.

This clonotype has more than one count but fewer than ten. This chain links TRBV11-2 with TRBJ2-1, with 7 bases that match TRBD1. The CDR3 totals 17 residues. Germline CDR1 reads SGHAT; CDR2 reads FQNNGV. V shed 0 bases, J shed 2 bases, and the junction held 7 bases outside the gene matches. CDR3 in DNA: TGTGCCAGCAGCTTAGATTCAGCGACAGGGCCCTACAATGAGCAGTTCTTC. Protein sequence: CASSLDSATGPYNEQFF. Full variable domain (missing parts from reference TRBV11-2 and TRBJ2-1): EAGVAQSPRYKIIEKRQSVAFWCNPISGHATLYWYQQILGQGPKLLIQFQNNGVVDDSQLPKDRFSAERLKGVDSTLKIQPAKLEDSAVYLCASSLDSATGPYNEQFFGPGTRLTVL.

This clonotype has a handful of counts. The V call is TRBV10-2, the J call TRBJ2-1; D ambiguous. This CDR3 spans 16 amino acids. Trimming removed 2 bases from V and 6 bases from J, with 17 bases in between. CDR1 is WSHSY and CDR2 is SAAADI in the germline V gene. This CDR3 is CASSERYRLFPNEQFF. CDR3 in DNA: TGCGCCAGCAGTGAGAGGTACCGCCTATTCCCCAATGAGCAGTTCTTC.